This T cell receptor beta chain was sequenced in a study of blood T cell repertoires in COVID-19. Here immunoSEQ multiplex PCR was the method, and the copy in TCRdb shows in-frame clones only, minus some. This table holds 300,000 or so clones, approximately 88% found once. The CDR3 spans 17 residues. Germline values: CDR1 PRHDT, CDR2 FYEKMQ (reference sequence). The germline V and J ends were trimmed by 5 bases and 1 base, with 20 bases remaining between them. The sequenced material came from peripheral blood. The clonotype was recovered from a woman younger than 45 who had recovered from COVID-19. The genes are TRBV13 and TRBJ1-2; D is possibly TRBD1 (5 bases). The CDR3 sequence is CASSRGTAKSLNYGYTF. DNA of the CDR3: TGTGCCAGCAGCCGTGGGACTGCGAAATCACTTAACTATGGCTACACCTTC. The variable domain in full, completed from reference TRBV13 and TRBJ1-2, reads AAGVIQSPRHLIKEKRETATLKCYPIPRHDTVYWYQQGPGQDPQFLISFYEKMQSDKGSIPDRFSAQQFSDYHSELNMSSLELGDSALYFCASSRGTAKSLNYGYTFGSGTRLTVV.